This T cell receptor beta chain was sequenced for a study of cytomegalovirus exposure and HLA in healthy donors. The PCR was carried out with 60 Vbeta primers and 13 Jbeta primers. Assay used: immunoSEQ multiplex PCR; TCRdb lists only in-frame clones, some missing. Of under 200,000 clones in the sample, less than 85% are singletons; the top ten hold about 4.5%. CDR1 ENHRY and CDR2 SYGVKD come from the germline V gene. V lost 5 bases, J lost 1 base, and 8 bases lay in between. This CDR3 region has 14 residues. This clonotype originated in a man between 35 and 55 years old in good health and CMV-seronegative. The chain has TRBV10-3 and TRBJ2-2, with unresolved D. Material: PBMCs. CDR3 nucleotides: TGTGCCATCAGTCTACTCAAGAACACCGGGGAGCTGTTTTTT. Encoded protein: CAISLLKNTGELFF.